This T cell receptor beta chain came from a study of beta chain features in type 1 diabetes. Sequenced material consisted of expressed TCRB transcripts (all of the isolated RNA was reverse transcribed). Some clones are missing from TCRdb's copy, which holds only in-frame ones; the method was immunoSEQ multiplex PCR. This sample has approximately 160,000 clones, with 63% found just once. This clone was detected only once. Its cognate antigen is unknown. The study, taken as a whole, reports: Within each of all four CD4+ subsets, Type 1 diabetes patients had TCRB CDR3s that were moderately but significantly shorter. VDJ junctions in type 1 diabetes patients carried more deletions and fewer insertions. Sequencing the cDNA could make cells with high TCR expression show up more than they should.

The sequencing input was naive CD4+ T cells from blood. This sequence originates from a man aged 25 to 45 with type 1 diabetes.

Here the CDR3 reads CASRELRGGVPEQFF. The DNA of the CDR3 is TGTGCCAGCAGGGAGTTACGGGGGGGTGTCCCTGAGCAGTTCTTC. The rearrangement links TRBV2 to TRBJ2-1; 8 positions agree with TRBD2. The CDR3 runs 15 residues. Looked up from germline, CDR1 is SNHLY and CDR2 is FYNNEI. V shed 6 bases and J 9 bases; nucleotides not matched to a gene: 13. The full variable domain, rest sourced from reference TRBV2 and TRBJ2-1, is EPEVTQTPSHQVTQMGQEVILRCVPISNHLYFYWYRQILGQKVEFLVSFYNNEISEKSEIFDDQFSVERPDGSNFTLKIRSTKLEDSAMYFCASRELRGGVPEQFFGPGTRLTVL.